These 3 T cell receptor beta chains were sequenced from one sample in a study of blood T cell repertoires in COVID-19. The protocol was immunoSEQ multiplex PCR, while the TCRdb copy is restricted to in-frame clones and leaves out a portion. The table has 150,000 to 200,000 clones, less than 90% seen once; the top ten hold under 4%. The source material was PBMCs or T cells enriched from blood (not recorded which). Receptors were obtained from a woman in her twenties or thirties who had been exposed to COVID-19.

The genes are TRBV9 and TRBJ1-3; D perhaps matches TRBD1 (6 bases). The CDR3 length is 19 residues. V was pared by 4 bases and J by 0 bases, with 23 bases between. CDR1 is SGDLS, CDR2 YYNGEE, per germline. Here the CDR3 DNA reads TGTGCCAGCAGCACCCCGACAGGTCCCACTACGAGCTCTGGAAACACCATATATTTT. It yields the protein CASSTPTGPTTSSGNTIYF. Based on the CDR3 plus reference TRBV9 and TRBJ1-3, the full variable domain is DSGVTQTPKHLITATGQRVTLRCSPRSGDLSVYWYQQSLDQGLQFLIQYYNGEERAKGNILERFSAQQFPDLHSELNLSSLELGDSALYFCASSTPTGPTTSSGNTIYFGEGSWLTVV.

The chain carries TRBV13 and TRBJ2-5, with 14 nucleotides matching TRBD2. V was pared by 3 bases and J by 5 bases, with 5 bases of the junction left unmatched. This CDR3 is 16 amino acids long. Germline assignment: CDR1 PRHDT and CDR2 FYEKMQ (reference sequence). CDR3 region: CASSFGLAGGGETQYF. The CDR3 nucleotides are TGTGCCAGCAGCTTCGGACTAGCGGGGGGAGGGGAGACCCAGTACTTC.

The CDR3, as DNA: TGTGCCAGCAGCTTAGATACGAATCCCGGGACACATGAGCAGTTCTTC. It translates to CASSLDTNPGTHEQFF. The chain combines TRBV7-2 with TRBJ2-1, with a possible D match to TRBD1 (6 bases). Germline V lookup: CDR1 SGHTA, CDR2 FQGNSA. The CDR3 runs 16 residues. V lost 1 base and J lost 8, with 18 bases in between.